This T cell receptor beta chain was obtained from a study of neurological immune-mediated disorders. Study results and caveats: The repertoires of 18 of 34 multiple sclerosis patients were placed by phylogenetic grouping in a single related-CDR3 cluster, which may be a signature. Across subjects, expanded clones had no CDR3 amino acid sequences in common, pointing to private repertoires in all groups.

This clonotype was observed many times. The antigen remains unidentified. The V gene end was trimmed by 4 bases and the J gene end by 6 bases; junction bases not matched to a gene: 8. Germline values: CDR1 SGHNT, CDR2 YYREEE (reference sequence). The CDR3 spans 15 residues. From the 5' RACE reads, TCRdb called clonotypes with MiXCR, one entry per CDR3 protein. The table lists tens of thousands of distinct CDR3 sequences, around 4% of them singletons. This sequence originates from a man younger than 40 with multiple sclerosis. Sequencing was performed on PBMCs. The rearrangement uses TRBV5-4 and TRBJ2-7; TRBD1 aligns across 12 bases. The CDR3 region is CASSVGGDRGREQYF. CDR3 bases: TGTGCCAGCAGCGTTGGGGGGGACAGGGGGCGCGAGCAGTACTTC.